The rows below give T cell receptor beta chains drawn from one sample of a study of cytomegalovirus exposure and HLA in healthy donors. Sequencing was performed with immunoSEQ multiplex PCR; in TCRdb, only in-frame clones are kept and a portion is missing. The sample lists about 150,000 clones; about four fifths were seen once. The sample consisted of PBMCs. The receptor source for this set is a man aged 30-40 years in good health and CMV-seropositive. Each CDR3 is given with its conserved first and last residue. The D gene is left open where the match is weak. Clone size is stated in some rows and not others, as once, few, many or a class when expanded.

d_gene: NA; v_gene: TRBV19; abundance: NA; j_gene: TRBJ1-1; CDR3aa: CASNNRESTEAFF; CDR3nt: TGTGCCAGTAACAACAGGGAAAGCACTGAAGCTTTCTTT
d_gene: NA; v_gene: TRBV28; abundance: few; j_gene: TRBJ2-7; CDR3aa: CASSGPGDSYEQYF; CDR3nt: TGTGCCAGCAGTGGACCGGGGGATTCCTACGAGCAGTACTTC
d_gene: NA; v_gene: TRBV6-5; abundance: NA; j_gene: TRBJ2-1; CDR3aa: CASSYHDAGNNEQFF; CDR3nt: TGTGCCAGCAGTTACCATGACGCGGGGAACAATGAGCAGTTCTTC
d_gene: NA; v_gene: TRBV28; abundance: NA; j_gene: TRBJ2-7; CDR3aa: CASSLWDGDSKYEQYF; CDR3nt: TGTGCCAGCAGTTTATGGGACGGGGACTCCAAGTACGAGCAGTACTTC
d_gene: NA; v_gene: TRBV6-1; abundance: NA; j_gene: TRBJ2-7; CDR3aa: CASISAHGGYEQYF; CDR3nt: TGTGCCAGCATATCGGCGCACGGCGGCTACGAGCAGTACTTC
d_gene: NA; v_gene: TRBV9; abundance: NA; j_gene: TRBJ1-1; CDR3aa: CASSVGLGVNTEAFF; CDR3nt: TGTGCCAGCAGCGTAGGTCTGGGAGTGAACACTGAAGCTTTCTTT
d_gene: TRBD2; v_gene: TRBV7-3; abundance: few; j_gene: TRBJ2-1; CDR3aa: CASSLAAGGNNEQFF; CDR3nt: TGTGCCAGCAGCTTGGCAGCGGGGGGCAACAATGAGCAGTTCTTC
d_gene: TRBD2; v_gene: TRBV7-3; abundance: NA; j_gene: TRBJ2-5; CDR3aa: CASSLSRASGKETQYF; CDR3nt: TGTGCCAGCAGCTTATCGCGGGCTAGCGGTAAAGAGACCCAGTACTTC
d_gene: NA; v_gene: TRBV5-1; abundance: NA; j_gene: TRBJ1-1; CDR3aa: CASSPGGVGTEAFF; CDR3nt: TGCGCCAGCAGCCCCGGGGGGGTGGGGACTGAAGCTTTCTTT
d_gene: TRBD1; v_gene: TRBV30; abundance: NA; j_gene: TRBJ2-6; CDR3aa: CAWSKTGSPGANVLTF; CDR3nt: TGTGCCTGGAGCAAGACAGGGAGCCCTGGGGCCAACGTCCTGACTTTC
d_gene: NA; v_gene: TRBV9; abundance: NA; j_gene: TRBJ2-3; CDR3aa: CASSVGGSDTQYF; CDR3nt: TGTGCCAGCAGCGTAGGAGGGTCAGATACGCAGTATTTT
d_gene: NA; v_gene: TRBV6-6; abundance: NA; j_gene: TRBJ2-7; CDR3aa: CASSYSQRGSSWEQYF; CDR3nt: TGTGCCAGCAGTTACTCACAAAGGGGCTCCTCTTGGGAGCAGTACTTC
d_gene: NA; v_gene: TRBV11-3; abundance: once; j_gene: TRBJ2-3; CDR3aa: CASSHPQSTDTQYF; CDR3nt: TGTGCCAGCAGCCACCCCCAGAGCACAGATACGCAGTATTTT
d_gene: TRBD1; v_gene: TRBV9; abundance: NA; j_gene: TRBJ1-2; CDR3aa: CASSVEPGTGLYGYTF; CDR3nt: TGTGCCAGCAGCGTAGAGCCGGGGACAGGGCTCTATGGCTACACCTTC
d_gene: NA; v_gene: TRBV28; abundance: NA; j_gene: TRBJ1-2; CDR3aa: CASSFTGWGGYTF; CDR3nt: TGTGCCAGCAGTTTTACAGGGTGGGGTGGCTACACCTTC
d_gene: NA; v_gene: TRBV25-1; abundance: few; j_gene: TRBJ2-1; CDR3aa: CASSEFGFEQFF; CDR3nt: TGTGCCAGCAGTGAATTCGGGTTTGAGCAGTTCTTC
d_gene: NA; v_gene: TRBV7-3; abundance: NA; j_gene: TRBJ1-2; CDR3aa: CASSPGQGLYKDGYTF; CDR3nt: TGTGCCAGCAGCCCGGGTCAGGGGCTGTATAAGGATGGCTACACCTTC
d_gene: NA; v_gene: TRBV7-8; abundance: once; j_gene: TRBJ2-1; CDR3aa: CASSPGQEQFF; CDR3nt: TGTGCCAGCAGCCCAGGACAGGAGCAGTTCTTC
d_gene: NA; v_gene: TRBV10-1; abundance: NA; j_gene: TRBJ2-2; CDR3aa: CASGADGNTGELFF; CDR3nt: TGCGCCAGCGGAGCGGACGGGAACACCGGGGAGCTGTTTTTT
d_gene: NA; v_gene: TRBV5-4; abundance: few; j_gene: TRBJ2-2; CDR3aa: CASSPPGVTGELFF; CDR3nt: TGTGCCAGCAGCCCCCCGGGGGTGACCGGGGAGCTGTTTTTT
d_gene: NA; v_gene: TRBV18; abundance: once; j_gene: TRBJ2-1; CDR3aa: CASSPRGVVYNEQFF; CDR3nt: TGTGCCAGCTCACCACGGGGGGTCGTCTACAATGAGCAGTTCTTC
d_gene: TRBD2; v_gene: TRBV4-1; abundance: NA; j_gene: TRBJ2-1; CDR3aa: CASSQALAGVINEQFF; CDR3nt: TGCGCCAGCAGCCAAGCCCTAGCGGGAGTCATCAATGAGCAGTTCTTC
d_gene: NA; v_gene: TRBV30; abundance: NA; j_gene: TRBJ2-5; CDR3aa: CAWILRGTKETQYF; CDR3nt: TGTGCCTGGATCCTTCGGGGGACCAAAGAGACCCAGTACTTC
d_gene: NA; v_gene: TRBV27; abundance: NA; j_gene: TRBJ1-6; CDR3aa: CASSLQSNSPLHF; CDR3nt: TGTGCCAGCAGTTTACAGTCCAATTCACCCCTCCACTTT
d_gene: TRBD2; v_gene: TRBV30; abundance: NA; j_gene: TRBJ2-4; CDR3aa: CAWTITGTSGSPLAKNIQYF; CDR3nt: TGTGCCTGGACTATAACCGGGACTAGCGGGTCCCCACTAGCCAAAAACATTCAGTACTTC
d_gene: TRBD1; v_gene: TRBV6-5; abundance: NA; j_gene: TRBJ1-2; CDR3aa: CASSSGQGYGYTF; CDR3nt: TGTGCCAGCAGCTCGGGACAGGGGTATGGCTACACCTTC